This is a list of T cell receptor beta chains from one sample in a study of T-cell memory formation after mild COVID-19. TCRdb re-derived calls from the 5' RACE reads in MiXCR, one entry per CDR3 protein. The sample has a few hundred thousand distinct CDR3 sequences, roughly an eighth seen once. Sequencing used PBMCs or a T cell subset sorted from them (not recorded which). The receptors derive from a man between 18 and 35 years old who had mild COVID-19 (a few samples of this study predate the infection). Cell type and time point are not known. Each CDR3 is given with its conserved first and last residue. Each record gives: CDR3 DNA, CDR3 protein, clone size, V gene, J gene, D gene. A D gene is named only where the DNA matches it firmly. Clone size is shown for a subset of rows, as once, few, many or a class of expanded clone.

cdr3_nt: TGTGCCAGCAGCCCCTTCGGGACAGGCGGGACATTCACGGACGAGCAGTACTTC
cdr3_aa: CASSPFGTGGTFTDEQYF
clone_size: many
v_call: TRBV11-2
j_call: TRBJ2-7
d_call: TRBD1

cdr3_nt: TGCGCCAGCAGCTTCGTCGGGGGCTCGGATTCACCCCTCCACTTT
cdr3_aa: CASSFVGGSDSPLHF
clone_size: few
v_call: TRBV5-1
j_call: TRBJ1-6
d_call: NA

cdr3_nt: TGTGCCAGCAGCCCGGGACAGGGTGTTGAAGCTTTCTTT
cdr3_aa: CASSPGQGVEAFF
clone_size: few
v_call: TRBV7-2
j_call: TRBJ1-1
d_call: TRBD1

cdr3_nt: TGTGCCAGCAGCCAAGAAGGTAGCGGGGGGTTAACAGATACGCAGTATTTT
cdr3_aa: CASSQEGSGGLTDTQYF
clone_size: NA
v_call: TRBV14
j_call: TRBJ2-3
d_call: TRBD2

cdr3_nt: TGTGCCAGCTCACCCCTAGCTAGCGGGGGGACGGGTGAGCAGTACTTC
cdr3_aa: CASSPLASGGTGEQYF
clone_size: many
v_call: TRBV18
j_call: TRBJ2-7
d_call: TRBD2

cdr3_nt: TGCGCCAGCAGCGAGGGGACTAGCCAACACAATGAGCAGTTCTTC
cdr3_aa: CASSEGTSQHNEQFF
clone_size: few
v_call: TRBV5-1
j_call: TRBJ2-1
d_call: TRBD2

cdr3_nt: TGCGCCAGCAGCCAGATCACAGACAGACAAGAGACCCAGTACTTC
cdr3_aa: CASSQITDRQETQYF
clone_size: NA
v_call: TRBV4-3
j_call: TRBJ2-5
d_call: NA

cdr3_nt: TGCGCCAGCAGCCGGGAGGGACAGATCTACGAGCAGTACTTC
cdr3_aa: CASSREGQIYEQYF
clone_size: NA
v_call: TRBV5-1
j_call: TRBJ2-7
d_call: NA

cdr3_nt: TGTGCCAGCAGCTCCCGAGGGACAGGGCGCAATGAGCAGTTCTTC
cdr3_aa: CASSSRGTGRNEQFF
clone_size: NA
v_call: TRBV7-2
j_call: TRBJ2-1
d_call: TRBD1

cdr3_nt: TGTGCCAGCAGCGCATTTTCGGGGGCGAATTACGAGGATGAGCAGTTCTTC
cdr3_aa: CASSAFSGANYEDEQFF
clone_size: few
v_call: TRBV9
j_call: TRBJ2-1
d_call: NA

cdr3_nt: TGTGCCAGCTCATACGGGACCGACCGCACTGAAGCTTTCTTT
cdr3_aa: CASSYGTDRTEAFF
clone_size: few
v_call: TRBV18
j_call: TRBJ1-1
d_call: NA

cdr3_nt: TGTGCCAGCAGCGTCGAAGGGGGTCCTCTTAGCAATCAGCCCCAGCATTTT
cdr3_aa: CASSVEGGPLSNQPQHF
clone_size: few
v_call: TRBV9
j_call: TRBJ1-5
d_call: NA

cdr3_nt: TGTGCCAGCAGCTTACAAGCAGGGGGAGCCTATGGCTACACCTTC
cdr3_aa: CASSLQAGGAYGYTF
clone_size: NA
v_call: TRBV11-2
j_call: TRBJ1-2
d_call: TRBD1

cdr3_nt: TGTGCCACCAGTGAATCTGTACTCCAAGAGACCCAGTACTTC
cdr3_aa: CATSESVLQETQYF
clone_size: many
v_call: TRBV24-1
j_call: TRBJ2-5
d_call: NA

cdr3_nt: TGCAGTGCTAAAGCGGACAGGGGGGACACTGAAGCTTTCTTT
cdr3_aa: CSAKADRGDTEAFF
clone_size: once
v_call: TRBV20-1
j_call: TRBJ1-1
d_call: TRBD1

cdr3_nt: TGTGCCAGCAGCCCTGCGGGACAGGGTCCTCAGCCCCAGCATTTT
cdr3_aa: CASSPAGQGPQPQHF
clone_size: once
v_call: TRBV12-3/TRBV12-4
j_call: TRBJ1-5
d_call: TRBD1

cdr3_nt: TGTGCCAGCAGTTCTAATTCCGGGACAGGTTTCGAAAAACTGTTTTTT
cdr3_aa: CASSSNSGTGFEKLFF
clone_size: few
v_call: TRBV28
j_call: TRBJ1-4
d_call: TRBD1

cdr3_nt: TGCAGTGCTAGAGGACTAGCGGGGATAAATACCTACAATGAGCAGTTCTTC
cdr3_aa: CSARGLAGINTYNEQFF
clone_size: few
v_call: TRBV20-1
j_call: TRBJ2-1
d_call: TRBD2

cdr3_nt: TGCAGTGCTCCAAGTCGGGGTTTTGTTGGTGAAAAACTGTTTTTT
cdr3_aa: CSAPSRGFVGEKLFF
clone_size: NA
v_call: TRBV20-1
j_call: TRBJ1-4
d_call: NA

cdr3_nt: TGTGCCAGCGCGGGGGCCCTTGAAGCTTTCTTT
cdr3_aa: CASAGALEAFF
clone_size: few
v_call: TRBV6-5
j_call: TRBJ1-1
d_call: NA

cdr3_nt: TGTGCCACCAGGATCACGTACCCCCCGTCACCCCTCCACTTT
cdr3_aa: CATRITYPPSPLHF
clone_size: NA
v_call: TRBV6-1
j_call: TRBJ1-6
d_call: NA

cdr3_nt: TGCGCCAGCAGCCCTCATCCGGGACAGGGTGTTTTAGATACGCAGTATTTT
cdr3_aa: CASSPHPGQGVLDTQYF
clone_size: few
v_call: TRBV4-3
j_call: TRBJ2-3
d_call: TRBD1

cdr3_nt: TGCGCCAGCAGCTACGACAGCGATAACTATGGCTACACCTTC
cdr3_aa: CASSYDSDNYGYTF
clone_size: few
v_call: TRBV5-1
j_call: TRBJ1-2
d_call: NA

cdr3_nt: TGCGCCAGCAGCCAAGATCGACGGGCAGTTTGGTTC
cdr3_aa: CASSQDRRAVWF
clone_size: few
v_call: TRBV4-3
j_call: TRBJ2-5
d_call: NA

cdr3_nt: TGCGCCAGCAAAGACGGACTAGTGAACACCGGGGAGCTGTTTTTT
cdr3_aa: CASKDGLVNTGELFF
clone_size: few
v_call: TRBV5-1
j_call: TRBJ2-2
d_call: TRBD2

cdr3_nt: TGCGCCAGCAGCTTGGCCGACAATCCCTGGAGCTCCTACAATGAGCAGTTCTTC
cdr3_aa: CASSLADNPWSSYNEQFF
clone_size: few
v_call: TRBV5-1
j_call: TRBJ2-1
d_call: NA

cdr3_nt: TGCAGTGCTAGAGATGGGCAGGGCCACGAGCAGTACTTC
cdr3_aa: CSARDGQGHEQYF
clone_size: few
v_call: TRBV20-1
j_call: TRBJ2-7
d_call: NA

cdr3_nt: TGCAGCGTTCCACACCAGGGGGCAGATACGCAGTATTTT
cdr3_aa: CSVPHQGADTQYF
clone_size: few
v_call: TRBV29-1
j_call: TRBJ2-3
d_call: TRBD1

cdr3_nt: TGTGCCAGCAGCGCGACAACGAGGACCTTTTTGACTGAAGCTTTCTTT
cdr3_aa: CASSATTRTFLTEAFF
clone_size: NA
v_call: TRBV9
j_call: TRBJ1-1
d_call: NA

cdr3_nt: TGCGCCAGCAGCTTGAATAACCCGGTGTCAACAGGGTTCAAGAGGGTAAACTATGGCTACACCTTC
cdr3_aa: CASSLNNPVSTGFKRVNYGYTF
clone_size: NA
v_call: TRBV5-1
j_call: TRBJ1-2
d_call: NA

cdr3_nt: TGCGCCAGCAGCCTTCGCCCGGGGCAAGGGACTGAAGCTTTCTTT
cdr3_aa: CASSLRPGQGTEAFF
clone_size: few
v_call: TRBV5-1
j_call: TRBJ1-1
d_call: NA

cdr3_nt: TGTGCCACCAGCAAGGAGGGGGCCCCATTGGGTTCACCCCTCCACTTT
cdr3_aa: CATSKEGAPLGSPLHF
clone_size: few
v_call: TRBV15
j_call: TRBJ1-6
d_call: TRBD1

cdr3_nt: TGTGCCAGCGGTCTAGGGACGGGAGAGACCCAGTACTTC
cdr3_aa: CASGLGTGETQYF
clone_size: NA
v_call: TRBV2
j_call: TRBJ2-5
d_call: NA

cdr3_nt: TGTGCCAGCAGGGCAGGGGGCACAGATACGCAGTATTTT
cdr3_aa: CASRAGGTDTQYF
clone_size: NA
v_call: TRBV9
j_call: TRBJ2-3
d_call: NA

cdr3_nt: TGCGCCAGCAGCATGTCTCCTAGCGGGGGCTACAATGAGCAGTTCTTC
cdr3_aa: CASSMSPSGGYNEQFF
clone_size: NA
v_call: TRBV5-1
j_call: TRBJ2-1
d_call: TRBD2

cdr3_nt: TGTGCCAGCAGCTTAGGGGTCTTAAACACCGGGGAGCTGTTTTTT
cdr3_aa: CASSLGVLNTGELFF
clone_size: NA
v_call: TRBV7-2
j_call: TRBJ2-2
d_call: NA

cdr3_nt: TGTGCCAGCAGCTTGGTGCAGGTGACCTACGAGCAGTACTTC
cdr3_aa: CASSLVQVTYEQYF
clone_size: few
v_call: TRBV5-5
j_call: TRBJ2-7
d_call: NA

cdr3_nt: TGTGCTAGCAGCCCTACGGGACTCACAAACACCGGGGAGCTGTTTTTT
cdr3_aa: CASSPTGLTNTGELFF
clone_size: NA
v_call: TRBV7-7
j_call: TRBJ2-2
d_call: NA

cdr3_nt: TGTGCCAGCAGCTTGAACTCGGGAGGGGGCATCGAGACCCAGTACTTC
cdr3_aa: CASSLNSGGGIETQYF
clone_size: NA
v_call: TRBV5-5
j_call: TRBJ2-5
d_call: NA

cdr3_nt: TGTGCCAGCGGGGTCGGCGGGGGGTACCCCAATGAGCAGTTCTTC
cdr3_aa: CASGVGGGYPNEQFF
clone_size: NA
v_call: TRBV2
j_call: TRBJ2-1
d_call: TRBD2

cdr3_nt: TGCGCCAGCAGCTACGCAGCTCGACAAGAGACCCAGTACTTC
cdr3_aa: CASSYAARQETQYF
clone_size: few
v_call: TRBV5-1
j_call: TRBJ2-5
d_call: NA

cdr3_nt: TGTGCCAGCAGCCAATATACGGGGACCTATGGCTACACCTTC
cdr3_aa: CASSQYTGTYGYTF
clone_size: few
v_call: TRBV14
j_call: TRBJ1-2
d_call: NA

cdr3_nt: TGTGCCAGCAGCTTCCGGGGTTACTATGGCTACACCTTC
cdr3_aa: CASSFRGYYGYTF
clone_size: few
v_call: TRBV7-8
j_call: TRBJ1-2
d_call: NA

cdr3_nt: TGTGCCAGCAGCTCCCTCGATAGCAATCAGCCCCAGCATTTT
cdr3_aa: CASSSLDSNQPQHF
clone_size: few
v_call: TRBV7-4
j_call: TRBJ1-5
d_call: NA

cdr3_nt: TGCAGCGTCACGAGACAGGGGACCCTCCACAATGAGCAGTTCTTC
cdr3_aa: CSVTRQGTLHNEQFF
clone_size: NA
v_call: TRBV29-1
j_call: TRBJ2-1
d_call: TRBD1

cdr3_nt: TGTGCCAGCAGCTTGCAGGGAATGACGGCCAATGAGCAGTTCTTC
cdr3_aa: CASSLQGMTANEQFF
clone_size: NA
v_call: TRBV7-2
j_call: TRBJ2-1
d_call: NA